This TCR beta chain is drawn from a study of T cell clonotyping in hematopoietic cell transplantation. Study findings and constraints: Few recipient clonotypes overlapped donors; over 95% were de novo at given depth. After transplant, recipient diversity fell while pathologically expanded clonotypes grew through day 180.

With regard to this clone: Its matching antigen is unknown.

This CDR3 is 15 amino acids long. V gave up 3 bases and J gave up 4 bases; unmatched junction bases: 9. Germline V CDR1 and CDR2: MDHEN, SYDVKM. Measured with immunoSEQ multiplex PCR; TCRdb has only the in-frame clones, and not every one. The sample shows tens of thousands of clones, 96% of them seen only once. Indicated time point: recipient sample about 28 days before transplant, after cytoreduction. The source material was peripheral blood mononuclear cells, sampled before stem cell transplant. The V and J genes are TRBV28 and TRBJ2-7; 7 nucleotides align to TRBD1. The TCR sequence derives from a woman aged 50 to 60 with acute myeloid leukemia. Some clones in this sample may be carry-over from other donors' samples. This CDR3 is CASSFLRQGLYEQYF. In DNA form, the CDR3 reads TGTGCCAGCAGTTTCCTTCGACAGGGTCTTTACGAGCAGTACTTC.